These 21 T cell receptor beta chains share one sample of origin, sequenced in a study of tumor and adjacent non-tumor tissue in lung cancer. The template was RNA from unsorted bulk tissue. This non-tumor lung sample came from over 3 cm beyond the tumor edge. TCRbeta libraries were built with three rounds of nested PCR, modified from ARM-PCR. TCRdb re-analysed the multiplex PCR reads in MiXCR, keeping a single row per CDR3 protein. Among roughly 75,000 distinct CDR3 sequences listed, roughly 80% were seen once. Sequencing was done on a sample of distant non-tumor lung tissue. The receptors shown here come from a man in his sixties with non-small cell lung cancer.

This clonotype was counted a single time. No conserved phenylalanine or tryptophan is present at the end of the CDR3, so a read error is the likely explanation. The DNA is left out, because the CDR3 cannot be placed on it with certainty; the CDR3 is given as TCRdb lists it. The chain is built from TRBV4-1 and TRBJ2-5; TRBD2 is the table's D call, not checked against the DNA. From germline, CDR1 is MGHRA and CDR2 YSYEKL. The CDR3 spans 14 amino acids, including both terminal residues. The CDR3 loop is CASSPDSEGQTLYI.

The chain uses TRBV12-3 or TRBV12-4 and TRBJ2-1; tentatively, D is TRBD2 (6 bases). CDR3 length equals 16 residues. V lost 8 bases and J lost 0, with 17 bases in between. The CDR3 loop is CASCPTTGVSYNEQFF. CDR3 DNA sequence: TGTGCCAGCTGTCCCACAACGGGGGTCTCCTACAATGAGCAGTTCTTC.

With regard to this clonotype: The junction departs from the called germline gene at one end, perhaps through a read error. This chain connects TRBV11-1 to TRBJ2-5, with TRBD2 as a possible D gene (5 bases). The germline V gene has CDR1 SGHAT and CDR2 FQDESV (reference sequence). The CDR3 is 13 amino acids. CDR3 DNA: TGTACCAGCAACTTTACCGGGAAAGAGACCCAGTACTTC. Translation: CTSNFTGKETQYF.

A word on this clonotype: The junction departs from germline at one end; a sequencing error may be responsible. This chain uses TRBV4-2 with TRBJ1-1; D not certain. Germline-derived CDR1 and CDR2 are LGHNA and YNFKEQ. CDR3 length: 15 amino acids. The CDR3 DNA reads TGCATCATCAGCCAAGATGGGGAAAGGAACACTGAAGCTTTCTTT. Translated, it gives CIISQDGERNTEAFF.

The chain recombines TRBV7-9 with TRBJ1-4; the match to TRBD1 covers 8 bases. The V segment lost 7 bases and the J segment 8 bases; nucleotides outside the gene matches: 12. This CDR3 has 15 residues. CDR1 is SEHNR, CDR2 FQNEAQ, per germline (reference sequence). CDR3 bases: TGTGCCAGCAACTTTTCAGGGGGCACAAGGGAAAAACTGTTTTTT. This codes for CASNFSGGTREKLFF.

This clonotype was counted once. One end of the junction varies from germline; a read error may be responsible. The chain links TRBV20-1 to TRBJ1-1; tentatively, D is TRBD1 (6 bases). Germline V gives CDR1 DFQATT, CDR2 SNEGSKA (reference sequence). The CDR3 is made up of 15 amino acids. CDR3 residues: CSARDGRQDWTEVFF. In DNA, the CDR3 is TGCAGTGCTAGAGATGGGAGACAGGACTGGACTGAAGTTTTCTTT.

A word on this clonotype: The junction and the germline gene differ at one end; a read error may be behind it. The chain carries TRBV5-4 and TRBJ2-6, with a possible D match to TRBD1 (5 bases). The CDR3 spans 18 residues. CDR1 SGHNT and CDR2 YYREEE come from the germline V gene (reference sequence). DNA of the CDR3: TGTACCAGCAGCTTGGGTTCCAGCTGCCCCCCTGGGGCCAACGGCCTGACTTTC. Residues: CTSSLGSSCPPGANGLTF.

This clonotype has just one count. Given the absence of the conserved phenylalanine or tryptophan at the CDR3 end, a read error is likely. The J gene is TRBJ1-1, the V gene TRBV6-1, with 7 bases identical to TRBD1. The CDR3 sequence is 14 residues long. Germline values: CDR1 MNHNS, CDR2 SASEGT. The CDR3 region is CDSSEDRDDTEAFY. In DNA, the CDR3 is TGTGACAGCAGTGAAGACAGGGACGACACTGAAGCTTTCTAT.

As regards this clonotype: An end of the junction does not agree with germline; a read error may underlie this. V gene TRBV12-3 or TRBV12-4 combines with J gene TRBJ1-1, with 10 bases fitting TRBD1. The CDR3 is 17 amino acids. CDR3 DNA sequence: TGTGCCAGCAGCATAAGTATGACAGGGGGCATGAACACTGAAGCTTTCTTC. Translating it yields CASSISMTGGMNTEAFF.

This clonotype was observed many times. This chain uses TRBV12-3 or TRBV12-4 with TRBJ1-2, with D uncertain. V was pared by 8 bases and J by 0 bases, with 16 bases between. CDR3 length: 15 amino acids. As DNA, the CDR3 is TGTGCCAGCCGGCCCCACGGGATTTCTAACTATGGCTACACCTTC. It translates to CASRPHGISNYGYTF.

About this clonotype itself: Mismatch with germline at one junction end may stem from a read error. This chain joins TRBV6-5 and TRBJ2-6, with D maybe TRBD2 (6 bases). The CDR3 extends over 17 amino acids. CDR1 MNHEY and CDR2 SVGAGI come from the germline V gene. CDR3 loop: CASSLAEASSGADVLTF. In DNA, the CDR3 is TGTGCCAGCAGTTTAGCGGAGGCCAGCTCCGGGGCCGACGTCCTGACTTTC.

The chain uses TRBV30 and TRBJ2-5, with D perhaps TRBD2 (5 bases). This CDR3 is built from 12 residues. Germline values: CDR1 GTSNPN, CDR2 SVGIG (reference sequence). The ends were cut back, 6 bases at V and 3 bases at J, with 11 bases in the middle. The DNA of the CDR3 is TGTGCCTGCCGGGAATACGAAGAGACCCAGTACTTC. Amino acids: CACREYEETQYF.

The gene calls are TRBV6-1 and TRBJ1-4, with D unresolved. This CDR3 region has 15 residues. Trimming left V 0 bases short and J 6 bases short, with 11 bases between. Germline loops: CDR1 MNHNS, CDR2 SASEGT. The CDR3 sequence: CASSEAPRTYEKLFF. The CDR3 nucleotides read TGTGCCAGCAGTGAAGCGCCCCGTACTTATGAAAAACTGTTTTTT.

This clonotype is a singleton in its sample. A read error may produce the germline difference seen at one junction end. The chain carries TRBV20-1 and TRBJ2-5, with 16 bases lining up with TRBD2. The CDR3 has 15 amino acids. Per germline, CDR1 DFQATT and CDR2 SNEGSKA (reference sequence). Written as DNA, the CDR3 is TGCTGTGCCCGGACGGGACTAGCGGGAGGGAAGACCAAGTACTTC. Translated, it gives CCARTGLAGGKTKYF.

A word on this clonotype: The junction departs from the called germline gene at one end, perhaps through a read error. For the CDR3, the DNA is TGCAGTCCTAGAGGGGAACGGGAGGGCCTAGGCGAGAAGTTCTTC. Protein sequence: CSPRGEREGLGEKFF. The rearrangement links TRBV20-1 to TRBJ2-1; 8 bases map to TRBD2. Per germline, CDR1 DFQATT and CDR2 SNEGSKA (reference sequence). The CDR3 is made up of 15 amino acids.

This sequence joins TRBV11-2 and TRBJ1-2; D is uncertain. The CDR3 is 15 residues long. Germline-derived CDR1 and CDR2 are SGHAT and FQNNGV. Deletions cut 2 bases from V and 5 bases from J, with 15 bases between. CDR3 protein: CASSLMMENHYGYTF. The CDR3 DNA reads as TGTGCCAGCAGCTTAATGATGGAGAATCATTATGGCTACACCTTC.

A note on this clonotype: A junction boundary mismatches the germline segment, possibly from a read error. The V call is TRBV5-6, the J call TRBJ1-1, with unresolved D. From germline, CDR1 is SGHDT and CDR2 YYEEEE. This CDR3 contains 14 residues. The CDR3 reads CASSLGQLNTDAFF. The CDR3 bases are TGTGCCAGCAGCTTGGGACAATTGAACACTGATGCTTTCTTT.

Regarding this clonotype: The junction departs from the called germline gene at one end, perhaps through a read error. V usage is TRBV20-1 and J usage is TRBJ2-7; D is uncertain. Per the germline V gene, CDR1 is DFQATT and CDR2 is SNEGSKA (reference sequence). This CDR3 is 13 amino acids long. Here the CDR3 reads CNASGAGFYEQYF. CDR3 DNA sequence: TGCAATGCTAGTGGAGCAGGCTTCTACGAGCAGTACTTC.

This clonotype turned up a few times. Being one base from a much bigger clone, this may be a read error. The conserved phenylalanine or tryptophan is not found at the CDR3 terminus, so this likely reflects a read error. The rearrangement uses TRBV20-1 and TRBJ1-1; 8 positions match TRBD1. CDR1 DFQATT and CDR2 SNEGSKA come from the germline V gene (reference sequence). V shed 1 base and J 11 bases; nucleotides not matched to a gene: 9. This CDR3 has 13 residues. The CDR3 protein is CSARGATGVGAFS. CDR3 DNA: TGCAGTGCTAGAGGGGCGACAGGGGTTGGTGCTTTCTCT.

Of note for this clonotype: Sequence at one end of the junction differs from germline and may be a read error. The chain carries TRBV11-2 and TRBJ2-1, with 9 bases identical to TRBD2. The CDR3 covers 15 residues. Germline CDR1 SGHAT, CDR2 FQNNGV. The CDR3 DNA sequence: TGCGCCAGCAGCTTTAGCGGGGGCCCCTACAATGAGCAGCTCTTC. It translates to CASSFSGGPYNEQLF.

As to this clonotype: This may come from a read error, since a much larger clone is one base off. The CDR3 is CSVAHTGRAGDLFF. CDR3 DNA sequence: TGCAGCGTCGCCCATACTGGTAGAGCCGGGGACCTGTTTTTT. J is TRBJ2-2 and V is TRBV29-1, with D perhaps given as TRBD1 or TRBD2 (5 bases each). CDR1 and CDR2 (germline): SQVTM, ANQGSEA. CDR3 size: 14 residues.